A single sample is the source of the 13 T cell receptor beta chains below, sequenced in a study of blood T cell repertoires in COVID-19. The method was immunoSEQ multiplex PCR; TCRdb's version includes in-frame clones alone and lacks a portion of them. This sample yields over 200,000 clones, of which about 83% are seen a single time; 6.8% belongs to the top ten. Sequences were obtained from PBMCs or T cells enriched from blood (not recorded which). These receptors all stem from a woman aged 40 to 49 who had recovered from COVID-19.

The V call is TRBV12-3 or TRBV12-4, the J call TRBJ1-2; D gene ambiguous. The CDR3 runs to 13 residues. V was shortened by 3 bases and J by 5 bases, with 10 bases between the two germline ends. The chain's CDR3 is CASSLREFYGYTF. CDR3 sequence (DNA): TGTGCCAGCAGTTTGAGGGAATTTTATGGCTACACCTTC.

This sequence joins TRBV7-9 and TRBJ2-3; perhaps TRBD2 as D (5 bases). The CDR3 is 13 residues long. The V end was cut by 7 bases, the J end by 2 bases, with 10 bases between. Germline loops: CDR1 SEHNR, CDR2 FQNEAQ (reference sequence). As DNA, the CDR3 is TGTGCCAGCAAGAGCGGAGACACAGATACGCAGTATTTT. Residues: CASKSGDTDTQYF. Full variable domain (outside the CDR3, taken from reference TRBV7-9 and TRBJ2-3): DTGVSQNPRHKITKRGQNVTFRCDPISEHNRLYWYRQTLGQGPEFLTYFQNEAQLEKSRLLSDRFSAERPKGSFSTLEIQRTEQGDSAMYLCASKSGDTDTQYFGPGTRLTVL.

The chain combines TRBV10-1 with TRBJ1-2; 7 bases map to TRBD1. V shed 3 bases and J 6 bases; nucleotides not matched to a gene: 22. Germline V gene sequence: CDR1 WNHNN, CDR2 SYGVQD (reference sequence). The CDR3 has 19 amino acids. CDR3 nucleotide sequence: TGCGCCAGCAGTGAATCTATCCAGGGGGGTTACACAGTAGGCCATGGCTACACCTTC. Encoded protein: CASSESIQGGYTVGHGYTF.

V and J are TRBV7-8 and TRBJ1-1, with a weak D call TRBD1 (5 bases). CDR1 and CDR2 from the germline V gene are SGHVS and FQNEAQ. Between the trimmed V and J ends, which lost 2 bases and 1 base, there was a span of 11 bases. The CDR3 contains 15 residues. The CDR3 DNA sequence: TGTGCCAGCAGCTTATGGGCGGGGCGGAACACTGAAGCTTTCTTT. Translating gives CASSLWAGRNTEAFF. The complete variable domain, with remaining parts taken from reference TRBV7-8 and TRBJ1-1, reads GAGVSQSPRYKVAKRGQDVALRCDPISGHVSLFWYQQALGQGPEFLTYFQNEAQLDKSGLPSDRFFAERPEGSVSTLKIQRTQQEDSAVYLCASSLWAGRNTEAFFGQGTRLTVV.

The chain couples TRBV30 to TRBJ1-5; D possibly corresponds to TRBD1 (5 bases). Trimming pared 0 bases from V and 5 bases from J, leaving 14 bases between. The CDR3 totals 15 residues. Germline CDR1 and CDR2: GTSNPN and SVGIG (reference sequence). The CDR3 bases are TGTGCCTGGAGTGTGGACATTCGCCAGGATCAGCCCCAGCATTTT. This sequence encodes CAWSVDIRQDQPQHF. Looking up the rest from reference TRBV30 and TRBJ1-5 gives the full variable domain: SQTIHQWPATLVQPVGSPLSLECTVEGTSNPNLYWYRQAAGRGLQLLFYSVGIGQISSEVPQNLSASRPQDRQFILSSKKLLLSDSGFYLCAWSVDIRQDQPQHFGDGTRLSIL.

The rearrangement links TRBV7-9 to TRBJ2-5, with TRBD2 identical over 12 bases. Per germline, CDR1 SEHNR and CDR2 FQNEAQ (reference sequence). The V gene end was trimmed by 5 bases and the J gene end by 5 bases; junction bases not matched to a gene: 6. This CDR3 spans 15 amino acids. This CDR3 reads CASSRLAGADETQYF. The CDR3 coding sequence is TGTGCCAGCAGCCGACTAGCGGGAGCGGATGAGACCCAGTACTTC.

The gene calls are TRBV28 and TRBJ1-3, with D possibly TRBD1 on 6 matching bases. CDR3 length equals 13 residues. Trimming cost V 10 bases and J 4 bases, with 14 bases left between them. The germline gives CDR1 MDHEN, CDR2 SYDVKM. CDR3: CANRPQGGNTIYF. DNA for the CDR3: TGTGCCAACCGACCCCAGGGGGGAAACACCATATATTTT.

CDR3 nucleotide sequence: TGTGCCAGCAGGGGACTAGCTCGTGAGACCCAGTACTTC. Its translation is CASRGLARETQYF. The chain combines TRBV2 with TRBJ2-5; TRBD2 agrees at 9 bases. The CDR3 length is 13 residues. Germline assignment: CDR1 SNHLY and CDR2 FYNNEI. Losses at the gene ends were 6 bases for V and 5 bases for J; bases not matched to a gene: 4.

This rearrangement joins TRBV2 to TRBJ1-2; D unclear. Trimming took off 3 bases at V and 8 bases at J, with 13 bases between the two ends. The CDR3 totals 13 residues. Germline-derived CDR1 and CDR2 are SNHLY and FYNNEI. The CDR3 here is CASSDSNSRGYTF. DNA of the CDR3: TGTGCCAGCAGTGATTCCAACAGTCGCGGCTACACCTTC.

V is TRBV28 and J is TRBJ2-2; 11 positions match TRBD2. Germline V gene sequence: CDR1 MDHEN, CDR2 SYDVKM. The length of the CDR3 is 16 residues. J lost 6 bases, V lost 6 bases, and 9 bases had no gene match. This CDR3 reads CASSPSSGGPPGELFF. The CDR3 region has the DNA TGTGCCAGCAGCCCTTCTAGCGGGGGGCCCCCCGGGGAGCTGTTTTTT. The complete variable domain, with remaining parts taken from reference TRBV28 and TRBJ2-2, reads DVKVTQSSRYLVKRTGEKVFLECVQDMDHENMFWYRQDPGLGLRLIYFSYDVKMKEKGDIPEGYSVSREKKERFSLILESASTNQTSMYLCASSPSSGGPPGELFFGEGSRLTVL.

This clone was recorded a few times. The rearrangement joins TRBV10-1 to TRBJ1-1; the D gene is possibly TRBD1 (6 bases). The germline V and J ends were trimmed by 3 bases and 0 bases, with 14 bases remaining between them. The CDR3 contains 16 residues. Germline values: CDR1 WNHNN, CDR2 SYGVQD (reference sequence). The CDR3: CASSEDPGHLNTEAFF. CDR3 DNA: TGCGCCAGCAGTGAAGACCCGGGACATCTGAACACTGAAGCTTTCTTT.

V and J are TRBV2 and TRBJ2-3; D perhaps matches TRBD2 (6 bases). Germline CDR1 SNHLY, CDR2 FYNNEI. V lost 6 bases to trimming and J lost 2 bases, with 15 bases between them. CDR3 length equals 15 residues. The CDR3 nucleotides are TGTGCCAGCAGCCTAAGGGACTTGCTCACAGATACGCAGTATTTT. Protein: CASSLRDLLTDTQYF.

This clone was seen a few times. The genes are TRBV11-2 and TRBJ2-7; 9 nucleotides agree with TRBD2. The CDR3 consists of 16 residues. The germline V gene encodes CDR1 SGHAT and CDR2 FQNNGV. The trim removed 3 bases at V and 3 bases at J, leaving 9 bases unmatched. Here the CDR3 DNA reads TGTGCCAGCAGCTTGTTAGCGGGAGCAAAGGGCTACGAGCAGTACTTC. Residues: CASSLLAGAKGYEQYF.